This passage covers 8 T cell receptor beta chains from one sample sequenced in a study of CD8 T cells in ankylosing spondylitis. Using its own MiXCR run on the 5' RACE reads, TCRdb lists one record per CDR3 protein. The table lists about 200,000 distinct CDR3 sequences, around 13% of them singletons. Sample: blood, either unsorted or a sorted T cell fraction (not recorded which). These receptors all stem from a male donor with ankylosing spondylitis or in good health (not recorded which).

The rearrangement joins TRBV7-9 to TRBJ2-5, with D perhaps matching TRBD1 or TRBD2 (6 bases each). Germline V gene data show CDR1 as SEHNR and CDR2 as FQNEAQ (reference sequence). V lost 6 bases to trimming and J lost 2 bases, with 10 bases between them. The length of the CDR3 is 13 residues. The CDR3, as DNA: TGTGCCAGCAGGAGAGGGGGGCAAGAGACCCAGTACTTC. This gives the protein CASRRGGQETQYF.

This clonotype was counted a few times. The chain uses TRBV14 and TRBJ2-1; TRBD1 is a possible D gene (6 bases). CDR3 length: 14 amino acids. CDR1 and CDR2 (germline): SGHDN, FVKESK. V was clipped by 4 bases and J by 2 bases, with 9 bases between them. CDR3 DNA sequence: TGTGCCAGCAGCCCCGCAGGGGCCTACAATGAGCAGTTCTTC. It yields the protein CASSPAGAYNEQFF.

The V call is TRBV12-3 or TRBV12-4, the J call TRBJ2-5, with 10 bases matching TRBD1. Losses at the gene ends were 6 bases for V and 4 bases for J; bases not matched to a gene: 8. CDR3 length: 15 residues. CDR3 residues: CASSTGTGVGETQYF. The CDR3, as DNA: TGTGCCAGCAGCACCGGGACAGGGGTCGGAGAGACCCAGTACTTC.

In its sample, this clonotype was seen a few times. This sequence joins TRBV4-1 and TRBJ1-5; no firm D call. Per the germline V gene, CDR1 is MGHRA and CDR2 is YSYEKL. The V and J ends lost 1 base and 2 bases respectively, with 9 bases between them. The CDR3 totals 15 residues. The DNA for the CDR3 is TGCGCCAGCAGCCAAGCCGCAGATGGCAATCAGCCCCAGCATTTT. This encodes CASSQAADGNQPQHF.

This clonotype was counted at least ten times. The chain couples TRBV29-1 to TRBJ1-1; D is undetermined. CDR1 and CDR2 (germline): SQVTM, ANQGSEA. The CDR3 is 12 amino acids. V was trimmed by 4 bases and J by 3 bases, leaving 9 bases between them. CDR3 protein: CSVVEKHTEAFF. As DNA, the CDR3 is TGCAGCGTTGTGGAAAAACACACTGAAGCTTTCTTT.

The V gene is TRBV4-1, the J gene TRBJ2-7; D may be TRBD2 (7 bases). The CDR3 has 14 amino acids. V lost 0 bases and J lost 6, with 12 bases in between. Germline V CDR1 and CDR2: MGHRA, YSYEKL. The DNA of the CDR3 is TGCGCCAGCAGCCAAGATGGGGGGGCGGGCGAGCAGTACTTC. It encodes CASSQDGGAGEQYF.

This clonotype showed up just a few times. The chain is built from TRBV10-2 and TRBJ2-3; 11 bases align to TRBD2. This CDR3 spans 15 amino acids. CDR1 and CDR2 from the germline V gene are WSHSY and SAAADI. J lost 4 bases, V lost 6 bases, and 6 bases had no gene match. CDR3: CASRIAGGPSDTQYF. In DNA, the CDR3 is TGCGCCAGCAGGATAGCGGGGGGGCCATCAGATACGCAGTATTTT.

This clonotype appeared a few times. This chain joins TRBV6-1 and TRBJ2-1; 8 nucleotides match TRBD1. Germline V gene sequence: CDR1 MNHNS, CDR2 SASEGT. This CDR3 has 13 amino acids. Losses at the gene ends were 8 bases for V and 10 bases for J; bases not matched to a gene: 10. CDR3 bases: TGTGCCAGCGTGACAGGGGAACTTCAGGAGCAGTTCTTC. This translates into CASVTGELQEQFF.